The 8 T cell receptor beta chains given below trace back to one sample, sequenced in a study of lymphopenia after photon versus proton radiotherapy. The method was immunoSEQ multiplex PCR; TCRdb's version includes in-frame clones alone and lacks a portion of them. The top ten hold 9.5% to 15% of the sample, which has 65,000 or so clones, roughly 87% seen once. The starting material was peripheral blood, obtained from a patient treated with proton-based radiotherapy. The receptors were sampled from an elderly man with esophageal cancer.

The chain recombines TRBV4-1 with TRBJ1-2; 9 positions agree with TRBD1. J was trimmed by 7 bases and V by 2 bases; bases with no gene match: 11. This CDR3 comprises 16 residues. Germline values: CDR1 MGHRA, CDR2 YSYEKL. The CDR3: CASSQTGTGSLFGYTF. The CDR3 nucleotides are TGCGCCAGCAGCCAAACCGGGACAGGGTCTTTGTTTGGCTACACCTTC.

Turning to this clone: At the DNA level, this CDR3 is encoded by other sequences in the same sample as well. This chain connects TRBV10-3 to TRBJ1-5; D possibly corresponds to TRBD1 (6 bases). Germline V gives CDR1 ENHRY, CDR2 SYGVKD. The V and J ends lost 10 bases and 0 bases respectively, with 22 bases between them. The CDR3 spans 17 residues. CDR3 protein: CATKEVGGGNSNQPQHF. CDR3 in DNA: TGTGCCACCAAGGAGGTAGGAGGGGGAAATAGCAATCAGCCCCAGCATTTT.

The chain combines TRBV9 with TRBJ1-6; perhaps TRBD1 as D (6 bases). The length of the CDR3 is 14 residues. V was trimmed by 4 bases and J by 8 bases, leaving 13 bases between them. The germline V gene has CDR1 SGDLS and CDR2 YYNGEE. CDR3 loop: CASSLQGVDSPLHF. As DNA, the CDR3 is TGTGCCAGCAGCTTACAGGGTGTAGATTCACCCCTCCACTTT.

The chain employs TRBV7-9 and TRBJ2-7; 8 bases are a match to TRBD2. The CDR3 sequence is 15 residues long. From germline, CDR1 is SEHNR and CDR2 FQNEAQ (reference sequence). After removal of 5 bases from V and 3 bases from J, the junction contained 9 bases not matched to a gene. The CDR3 spells CASSEGLAGLYEQYF. Written as DNA, the CDR3 is TGTGCCAGCAGCGAGGGGTTAGCGGGGCTCTACGAGCAGTACTTC.

The genes are TRBV11-2 and TRBJ1-3; D is ambiguous. The CDR3 extends over 16 amino acids. Deletions cut 3 bases from V and 0 bases from J, with 12 bases between. Germline values: CDR1 SGHAT, CDR2 FQNNGV. The CDR3 nucleotides read TGTGCCAGCAGCTTGCTGACGGGAACCTCTGGAAACACCATATATTTT. This gives the protein CASSLLTGTSGNTIYF.

The count of this clone is one. The gene calls are TRBV19 and TRBJ1-2, with 12 bases aligning to TRBD1. After removal of 6 bases from V and 4 bases from J, the junction contained 9 bases not matched to a gene. Germline V lookup: CDR1 LNHDA, CDR2 SQIVND (reference sequence). The CDR3 loop spans 16 amino acids. CDR3 in amino acids: CASSPMGQGAGYGYTF. CDR3 DNA: TGTGCCAGTAGCCCTATGGGACAGGGGGCTGGCTATGGCTACACCTTC. Based on the CDR3 plus reference TRBV19 and TRBJ1-2, the full variable domain is DGGITQSPKYLFRKEGQNVTLSCEQNLNHDAMYWYRQDPGQGLRLIYYSQIVNDFQKGDIAEGYSVSREKKESFPLTVTSAQKNPTAFYLCASSPMGQGAGYGYTFGSGTRLTVV.

V and J are TRBV5-1 and TRBJ2-6; D gene ambiguous. The V gene lost 0 bases and the J gene lost 2 bases, with 3 bases spanning the gap. The CDR3 contains 14 residues. Germline-derived CDR1 and CDR2 are SGHRS and YFSETQ. The CDR3 DNA reads TGCGCCAGCAGCTTGGCTCCTGGGGCCAACGTCCTGACTTTC. This codes for CASSLAPGANVLTF.

This sequence joins TRBV5-1 and TRBJ2-7, with 7 bases that match TRBD2. The CDR3 sequence is 15 residues long. V lost 4 bases to trimming and J lost 5 bases; unmatched junction nucleotides: 12. Germline CDR1 reads SGHRS; CDR2 reads YFSETQ. CDR3 bases: TGCGCCAGCAGCCTTTCTGGGGGAGGGCCTCACGAGCAGTACTTC. It translates to CASSLSGGGPHEQYF. Full variable domain (missing parts from reference TRBV5-1 and TRBJ2-7): KAGVTQTPRYLIKTRGQQVTLSCSPISGHRSVSWYQQTPGQGLQFLFEYFSETQRNKGNFPGRFSGRQFSNSRSEMNVSTLELGDSALYLCASSLSGGGPHEQYFGPGTRLTVT.